A selection of T cell receptor beta chains follows, all from one sample in a study of CD8 T cells in ankylosing spondylitis. TCRdb used MiXCR to reprocess the 5' RACE reads, holding one entry per CDR3 protein. The sample records over 450,000 distinct CDR3 sequences, about an eighth being singletons. The specimen sequenced was blood, either unsorted or a sorted T cell fraction (not recorded which). These receptors were taken from a male donor with ankylosing spondylitis. Each CDR3 is given with its conserved first and last residue. D genes are given only for firm matches. Where a row states a size, it is once, few, many or the class of an expanded clone; other rows omit it.

NA	TRBV20-1	TRBJ2-2	NA	CSATSGTLNTGELFF	TGCAGTGCTACCTCCGGGACTTTAAACACCGGGGAGCTGTTTTTT
NA	TRBV24-1	TRBJ1-5	few	CATSDGQTNQPQHF	TGTGCCACCAGTGATGGGCAGACCAATCAGCCCCAGCATTTT
TRBD2	TRBV12-3/TRBV12-4	TRBJ2-5	many	CASSPPRRLAAGTQYF	TGTGCCAGCAGTCCCCCTAGGAGACTAGCAGCCGGGACCCAGTACTTC
NA	TRBV20-1	TRBJ2-1	NA	CSAILRGRSYNEQFF	TGCAGTGCTATTCTAAGGGGCCGCTCCTACAATGAGCAGTTCTTC
NA	TRBV7-2	TRBJ1-2	many	CASSRDRREGYTF	TGTGCCAGCAGTCGCGACAGGAGGGAAGGCTACACCTTC
TRBD2	TRBV20-1	TRBJ2-3	few	CSATQAGGGDTQYF	TGCAGTGCTACTCAAGCGGGAGGCGGGGATACGCAGTATTTT
NA	TRBV7-9	TRBJ2-1	many	CASSLEGGSYNEQFF	TGCGCCAGCAGCTTGGAGGGGGGCTCCTACAATGAGCAGTTCTTC
NA	TRBV6-1	TRBJ1-5	few	CASSEQQGQPQHF	TGTGCCAGCAGTGAACAACAAGGTCAGCCCCAGCATTTT
TRBD1	TRBV20-1	TRBJ2-5	few	CSAASRDRVETQYF	TGCAGTGCAGCGTCCCGGGACAGGGTAGAGACCCAGTACTTC
NA	TRBV27	TRBJ1-2	NA	CASSSAIEGYTF	TGTGCCAGCAGTTCTGCGATCGAGGGCTACACCTTC
NA	TRBV10-3	TRBJ2-3	few	CATSLLDTQYF	TGTGCCACCTCCTTGTTAGATACGCAGTATTTT
NA	TRBV20-1	TRBJ2-1	NA	CSARDLTGPGNEQFF	TGCAGTGCTAGAGATTTGACGGGGCCAGGGAATGAGCAGTTCTTC
TRBD1	TRBV15	TRBJ1-2	NA	CATSTNTGGGYTF	TGTGCCACCAGCACCAATACAGGGGGAGGCTACACCTTC
NA	TRBV5-1	TRBJ2-6	NA	CASSLGPRGAFGSGANVLTF	TGCGCCAGCAGCTTGGGTCCTCGGGGGGCTTTCGGATCTGGGGCCAACGTCCTGACTTTC
TRBD1	TRBV20-1	TRBJ1-2	many	CSAIGDRVRIYGYTF	TGCAGTGCTATTGGGGACAGGGTGAGGATCTATGGCTACACCTTC
NA	TRBV15	TRBJ1-2	NA	CATSRGDTGRYGYTF	TGTGCCACCAGCAGAGGGGACACGGGGAGATATGGCTACACCTTC
TRBD1	TRBV5-1	TRBJ2-3	many	CASSLGTGGDTQYF	TGCGCCAGCAGCTTGGGGACAGGCGGGGATACGCAGTATTTT
NA	TRBV24-1	TRBJ2-2	NA	CATSDLGTPTGELFF	TGTGCCACCAGTGATTTGGGGACACCAACCGGGGAGCTGTTTTTT
NA	TRBV9	TRBJ1-1	NA	CASSVGETEAFF	TGTGCCAGCAGCGTAGGGGAAACTGAAGCTTTCTTT
TRBD1	TRBV3-1	TRBJ1-2	NA	CASSQSGTGVRYTF	TGTGCCAGCAGCCAATCCGGGACAGGGGTGCGCTACACCTTC
TRBD2	TRBV7-6	TRBJ2-1	many	CASSLAFRGGSYNEQFF	TGTGCCAGCAGCTTAGCGTTTCGGGGAGGGTCCTACAATGAGCAGTTCTTC
NA	TRBV18	TRBJ2-3	few	CASSPNEGDTQYF	TGTGCCAGCTCACCAAACGAGGGAGATACGCAGTATTTT
TRBD2	TRBV3-1	TRBJ2-1	NA	CASSPLPSGGHEQFF	TGTGCCAGCAGCCCATTGCCTAGCGGGGGGCATGAGCAGTTCTTC
NA	TRBV12-3/TRBV12-4	TRBJ1-4	few	CASSPPRDSAPANEKLFF	TGTGCCAGCAGTCCCCCCCGGGACTCCGCGCCCGCTAATGAAAAACTGTTTTTT
NA	TRBV27	TRBJ1-1	few	CASLGGASSPEAFF	TGTGCCAGTCTCGGGGGGGCCTCTAGCCCTGAAGCTTTCTTT
TRBD2	TRBV27	TRBJ2-3	few	CASAKGAGPGDTQYF	TGTGCCAGCGCCAAGGGAGCGGGACCGGGGGATACGCAGTATTTT
NA	TRBV10-2	TRBJ2-7	few	CASSAGRTYEQYF	TGCGCCAGCAGTGCTGGGCGGACCTACGAGCAGTACTTC
NA	TRBV20-1	TRBJ2-7	NA	CSAYRDFRYEQYF	TGCAGTGCATACAGGGACTTTAGGTACGAGCAGTACTTC
NA	TRBV29-1	TRBJ1-2	few	CSIGRENGYTF	TGCAGCATCGGACGGGAGAATGGCTACACCTTC
NA	TRBV7-9	TRBJ2-3	few	CASSPRSGTDTQYF	TGTGCCAGCAGCCCCCGATCTGGGACAGATACGCAGTATTTT
NA	TRBV9	TRBJ2-7	many	CASSVDIGSSYEQYF	TGTGCCAGCAGCGTAGATATTGGGAGCTCCTACGAGCAGTACTTC
NA	TRBV10-3	TRBJ2-1	many	CAISNERVAYNEQFF	TGTGCCATCAGCAATGAGCGGGTGGCCTACAATGAGCAGTTCTTC
NA	TRBV4-1	TRBJ1-1	NA	CASSRDGLPQRTEAFF	TGCGCCAGCAGCCGGGATGGACTTCCTCAAAGGACTGAAGCTTTCTTT
TRBD2	TRBV10-1	TRBJ2-1	few	CASSELAGGERDEQFF	TGCGCCAGCAGTGAGCTAGCGGGAGGAGAAAGGGATGAGCAGTTCTTC
NA	TRBV6-1	TRBJ2-1	NA	CAVGGDPYNEQFF	TGTGCCGTAGGCGGGGACCCCTACAATGAGCAGTTCTTC
TRBD2	TRBV12-3/TRBV12-4	TRBJ2-5	few	CASSRLAGMGPWVTQYF	TGTGCCAGCAGCCGACTAGCGGGAATGGGGCCATGGGTGACCCAGTACTTC
TRBD1	TRBV28	TRBJ1-2	few	CASTLGTGVNYGYTF	TGTGCCAGCACCCTGGGGACAGGGGTTAACTATGGCTACACCTTC
TRBD1	TRBV6-4	TRBJ2-3	NA	CASSHWDRGRNTQYF	TGTGCCAGCAGTCACTGGGACAGGGGTAGGAATACGCAGTATTTT
TRBD2	TRBV5-1	TRBJ2-3	few	CASSLVGGLAGGPRTDTQYF	TGCGCCAGCAGCTTGGTCGGGGGACTAGCGGGAGGCCCCCGCACAGATACGCAGTATTTT
TRBD1	TRBV5-1	TRBJ1-1	NA	CASSLAGGETLGNTEAFF	TGCGCCAGCAGCTTGGCAGGGGGCGAGACTCTGGGGAACACTGAAGCTTTCTTT
TRBD1	TRBV20-1	TRBJ1-1	NA	CSARGGQGAAEAFF	TGCAGTGCTAGAGGAGGGCAGGGGGCGGCTGAAGCTTTCTTT
TRBD2	TRBV20-1	TRBJ2-5	NA	CSARDGRPSGPWETQYF	TGCAGTGCTAGAGATGGGAGACCTAGCGGCCCATGGGAGACCCAGTACTTC
TRBD2	TRBV12-3/TRBV12-4	TRBJ2-3	many	CASSSREGSPDTQYF	TGTGCCAGCAGTTCAAGGGAGGGTAGCCCAGATACGCAGTATTTT
TRBD1	TRBV7-9	TRBJ1-4	NA	CASSYGQASTNEKLFF	TGTGCCAGCAGCTATGGACAGGCCTCAACTAATGAAAAACTGTTTTTT
TRBD2	TRBV12-3/TRBV12-4	TRBJ2-1	few	CASRRRRTSGKNEQFF	TGTGCCAGCAGGCGTCGGAGGACTAGCGGGAAAAATGAGCAGTTCTTC
NA	TRBV7-2	TRBJ2-7	few	CASSSGVWAEQYF	TGTGCCAGCAGCTCGGGAGTTTGGGCTGAGCAGTACTTC
NA	TRBV6-4	TRBJ1-1	many	CASSDTMNTEAFF	TGTGCCAGCAGTGACACAATGAACACTGAAGCTTTCTTT
NA	TRBV20-1	TRBJ2-1	few	CSASPRRADLLNTIQWEQFF	TGCAGTGCTAGCCCCAGGCGAGCGGATCTACTCAATACAATACAATGGGAGCAGTTCTTC
NA	TRBV5-1	TRBJ2-5	few	CASSSTVQGQETQYF	TGCGCCAGCAGCTCGACGGTCCAAGGGCAAGAGACCCAGTACTTC
NA	TRBV20-1	TRBJ1-4	few	CSAREGPTGEKLFF	TGCAGTGCTAGAGAAGGGCCCACGGGTGAAAAACTGTTTTTT
NA	TRBV7-9	TRBJ1-1	many	CASSLVGREKAFF	TGTGCCAGCAGCTTAGTTGGCAGGGAGAAAGCTTTCTTT
TRBD2	TRBV4-2	TRBJ2-5	many	CASSQGREETQYF	TGTGCCAGCAGCCAAGGGCGGGAGGAGACCCAGTACTTC
NA	TRBV5-1	TRBJ2-6	NA	CASEKESGANVLTF	TGCGCCAGCGAAAAGGAGTCTGGGGCCAACGTCCTGACTTTC
TRBD2	TRBV25-1	TRBJ2-7	few	CASRSLAGDLEQYF	TGTGCCAGCAGGTCCCTAGCGGGAGATTTGGAGCAGTACTTC